The 8 T cell receptor beta chains below were found in one sample sequenced in a study of T cell repertoires in cytomegalovirus infection (dated by TCRdb to the late 2010s). Sequencing used an Illumina HiSeq 1500. Starting from the raw public reads, TCRdb applied fastp trimming at Q25, assembled clones with MiXCR and retained in-frame beta chains. Entries are consolidated by CDR3 protein sequence, retaining the most common genes and DNA. The sample has 110,000 to 150,000 distinct CDR3 sequences on record, 32% of them singletons. The top ten clones comprise around half of the sample. Their antigens are not known. The intended sense of this specimen's treatment or condition label: in vitro stimulation with specific CMV peptide epitopes to enrich CMV-specific T cells. Sequencing used CD8+ T cells from cultured PBMCs, obtained from culture after CMV antigen stimulation. The receptor source for this set is a human donor in good health (CMV status not recorded). Some clones in this sample may be carry-over from other donors' samples.

This clonotype came up many times. This rearrangement joins TRBV11-2 to TRBJ2-3, with 9 bases matching TRBD2. After removal of 3 bases from V and 2 bases from J, the junction contained 18 bases not matched to a gene. The CDR3 runs 20 residues. In germline, CDR1 is SGHAT, CDR2 FQNNGV. CDR3 DNA: TGTGCCAGCAGCTTCACAGGGCGGGCTAGCGGGACTACCAACACAGATACGCAGTATTTT. Its protein is CASSFTGRASGTTNTDTQYF.

The chain carries TRBV7-4 and TRBJ2-2; the D gene is possibly TRBD1 (7 bases). Per the germline V gene, CDR1 is SGHVT and CDR2 is SQSDAQ. The CDR3 length is 18 residues. Trimming pared 2 bases from V and 3 bases from J, leaving 19 bases between. The CDR3 loop reads CASSLFPLQGGDTGELFF. The CDR3 DNA sequence: TGTGCCAGCAGCTTATTTCCTCTTCAGGGGGGAGACACCGGGGAGCTGTTTTTT.

The rearrangement joins TRBV9 to TRBJ2-2, with D possibly TRBD2 on 5 matching bases. The V gene's germline CDR1 is SGDLS and CDR2 YYNGEE. V was trimmed by 4 bases and J by 0 bases, leaving 16 bases between them. CDR3 length equals 17 residues. CDR3 nucleotides: TGTGCCAGCAGCACCCCCACCAAGGACTCGAACACCGGGGAGCTGTTTTTT. It specifies CASSTPTKDSNTGELFF.

This clonotype was found a few times. The chain is built from TRBV27 and TRBJ1-2; 8 bases are a match to TRBD1. The V gene end was trimmed by 4 bases and the J gene end by 9 bases; junction bases not matched to a gene: 13. CDR3 length equals 15 residues. Per the germline V gene, CDR1 is MNHEY and CDR2 is SMNVEV (reference sequence). The CDR3 DNA sequence: TGTGCCAGCAGTTCGACAGGGGTGGGGAAGCGTAGCTACACCTTC. It codes for CASSSTGVGKRSYTF.

This CDR3 reads CASSPGLAGIGGTQYF. The CDR3 nucleotides read TGTGCCAGCAGCCCGGGACTAGCGGGGATAGGGGGGACGCAGTATTTT. The chain links TRBV28 to TRBJ2-3, with 13 nucleotides matching TRBD2. V lost 6 bases to trimming and J lost 9 bases; unmatched junction nucleotides: 12. Germline V gives CDR1 MDHEN, CDR2 SYDVKM. This CDR3 is 16 amino acids long.

The V call is TRBV5-1, the J call TRBJ2-7, with 10 nucleotides matching TRBD1. The germline CDR1 and CDR2 sequences are SGHRS and YFSETQ. Trimming removed 4 bases from V and 6 bases from J; junction bases left unmatched: 7. The CDR3 loop spans 14 amino acids. The CDR3 DNA reads as TGCGCCAGCAGCCCCGGGACAGGGGCCCTCGAGCAGTACTTC. Its protein product is CASSPGTGALEQYF.

J is TRBJ1-2 and V is TRBV29-1; the match to TRBD1 covers 7 bases. The V and J ends lost 4 bases and 2 bases, in that order; junction bases with no gene match: 10. Germline CDR1 and CDR2: SQVTM and ANQGSEA. The CDR3 length is 15 residues. CDR3: CSVAEDRPENYGYTF. The CDR3 DNA reads as TGCAGCGTTGCCGAGGACAGGCCTGAGAACTATGGCTACACCTTC.

The chain carries TRBV6-5 and TRBJ2-1; D may be TRBD2 (6 bases). V gave up 2 bases and J gave up 7 bases, with 15 bases separating them. CDR3 length: 15 residues. Germline loops: CDR1 MNHEY, CDR2 SVGAGI. The CDR3 bases are TGTGCCAGCAGTTACGGGCAGGGACTTGGGAATGAGCAGTTCTTC. It encodes CASSYGQGLGNEQFF.